This T cell receptor (beta chain) appears in the sequencing data of a study of OX40 agonist ivuxolimab in advanced cancers. Overall study context: At 82.7% male, the cohort had a mean age of approximately 64 years, ranging from about 20 to 80. Study findings and constraints: The mean number of expanded clones was higher in CD8+ T cells than in CD4+.

Concerning this clone: The antigen remains undetermined.

This CDR3 is built from 13 residues. Trimming pared 5 bases from V and 6 bases from J, leaving 13 bases between. The V gene's germline CDR1 is MNHEY and CDR2 SVGAGI. The protocol was immunoSEQ multiplex PCR, while the TCRdb copy is restricted to in-frame clones and leaves out a portion. The table records approximately 79,000 clones, about 94% of them present only once. This chain uses TRBV6-5 with TRBJ1-2; tentatively, D is TRBD1 (5 bases). Sequencing used CD4+ or CD8+ T cells sorted from blood, obtained in a trial of the OX40 agonist ivuxolimab. The clonotype comes from an adult with an advanced solid tumor such as melanoma, head and neck, liver or kidney cancer. The CDR3 region has the DNA TGTGCCAGCAGTCGACAGTTTAGAGATGGCTACACCTTC. Protein product: CASSRQFRDGYTF.